What follows describes a single TCR beta chain. This clone was seen just once. Its recognized antigen is unknown. Nothing much larger sits one base from this clone, and base qualities are not available. Trimming costs V 5 bases and J 9 bases, and their ends lie 17 bases apart. The CDR1 and CDR2 encoded by the germline V gene are SGHVS and FNYEAQ. The CDR3 starts with the cysteine, ends with the phenylalanine, and has 14 residues. Only CDR3 DNA is held: 42 bases, read in frame from base 1. The sample is drawn from a study of T cell clonotyping in hematopoietic cell transplantation (TCRdb year 2021). About the study as a whole: The study collected 130 to 150 blood samples from under 45 consecutive transplant recipients and their related donors. Recruitment of patients ran from 2015 to early 2017, and follow-up continued until late 2020 or until death.

Overall results and qualifications from the work: After transplant, TCR diversity in recipients dropped, and pathologically expanded clonotypes increased progressively from day 30 to day 180. Recipient repertoires showed only a small fraction of overlap with donor repertoires, and over 97% appeared de novo at the given depth. Donor and pretransplant recipient Inverse Simpson Index values predicted broader posttransplant TCR repertoire diversity. The sample size was limited and the cells went unsorted, which meant the CD4 and CD8 repertoire contributions could not be told apart.

With the immunoSEQ assay, which is a bias-controlled multiplex PCR relying on V- and J-specific primers, TCR beta CDR3 regions were amplified from genomic DNA. In a second PCR step, a proprietary barcode and Illumina adapter sequences were attached to the CDR3 amplicons. CDR3 libraries were sequenced on an Illumina MiSeq instrument. Concerning the study's data processing: Export and quality control were performed with immunoSEQ Analyzer 3.0, and downstream analyses were performed with R Bioconductor and Immunarch. Repertoire metrics were calculated using only productive rearrangements within the normalized downsampled data set. Pathologically expanded clonotypes were defined as those larger than 5 templates in the normalized cohort. The Inverse Simpson Index was used to measure repertoire diversity. To capture all clonotypes, the CMV-specificity analyses were run on the non-normalized data set. Imported from immuneACCESS, the table was reduced by TCRdb to in-frame sequences with V and J called. These copies leave out some clones; in studies compared against another copy, an unresolved V gene accounts for under half, and the cause of the remainder is not known. V and J calls and clone size are given by that table; D and trimming were obtained from the DNA. Across this sample there are approximately 10,000 clones, with 60% to 80% seen only once. Of the sample, roughly 45% is held by the ten largest clones.

According to the study, the label for this sample's time point signals: 180 days after allo-HCT. Blood samples were obtained from recipients approximately 28 days before transplant and at days 30, 100 and 180 after transplant. Nuclei Lysis Solution was used to extract genomic DNA from fresh or cryopreserved unfractionated peripheral blood mononuclear cells. The sequenced sample was peripheral blood mononuclear cells, obtained 180 days after allogeneic stem cell transplant. This sequence originates from a female patient aged 50-59 years who had an allogeneic stem cell transplant from a related donor, so the T cells may come from the graft donor. Some clones in this sample may be carry-over from other donors' samples. The chain couples TRBV7-6 to TRBJ2-4; the D assignment is uncertain and may be TRBD1 or TRBD2, with 5 bases supporting each. The sequence in DNA is TGTGCCAGCAGCCCGGGGACGGGAAGTATCATTCAGTACTTC. This is translated as CASSPGTGSIIQYF. Joined to the reference TRBV7-6 and TRBJ2-4 proteins, this CDR3 gives the full variable domain: GAGVSQSPRYKVTKRGQDVALRCDPISGHVSLYWYRQALGQGPEFLTYFNYEAQQDKSGLPNDRFSAERPEGSISTLTIQRTEQRDSAMYRCASSPGTGSIIQYFGAGTRLSVL.